This TCR beta chain originates from a study of blood T cells in healthy people across ages. Study-wide points: Per million T cells, TCR beta diversity dropped roughly linearly as age increased. Higher diversity and more naive CD4+ cells were features of long-lived donors, compared to aged donors.

The germline V and J ends were trimmed by 1 base and 2 bases, with 17 bases remaining between them. The CDR3 contains 17 residues. Germline CDR1 reads MGHDK; CDR2 reads SYGVNS. This clonotype was seen a single time. What it binds is unknown. Primers used in a second PCR of about 6 to 11 cycles were a sample-barcoded 5' primer and a J-beta primer mix. One entry per CDR3 protein results from TCRdb running MiXCR on the 5' RACE reads. This table has 1.2 million to 1.5 million distinct CDR3 sequences, around two fifths appearing once. The sequence was collected from a woman between 18 and 29 years old in good health. Sequenced input: blood. The chain links TRBV25-1 to TRBJ1-1; D is possibly TRBD1 (5 bases). DNA of the CDR3: TGTGCCAGCAGTGAATCGCAGGGTCTAGCACCTAACACTGAAGCTTTCTTT. Translated, it gives CASSESQGLAPNTEAFF.